Shown below are 12 T cell receptor beta chains from a single sample sequenced in a study of Graves' ophthalmopathy and Graves' hyperthyroidism listed by TCRdb under 2018. Data came from an Illumina HiSeq 2000. For repertoire sequencing, the TCR beta CDR3 regions were amplified from RNA transcripts. A first-round RT-PCR used HTBI primers with the Qiagen OneStep RT-PCR kit, followed by a second-round multiplex PCR, size selection and purification. TCRdb reran the public reads through fastp at Q25 and MiXCR, keeping productive beta chains. Rows are unified per CDR3 protein, each entry keeping the most common DNA and genes. In this sample the table shows 350,000 or so distinct CDR3 sequences, around a sixth of which occur a single time. More than 9% of the sample lies in the top ten. Material for sequencing was peripheral blood. These receptors all stem from an adult man with Graves' ophthalmopathy.

In this sample, this clonotype turned up many times. The chain uses TRBV7-8 and TRBJ2-7; no reliable D call. Trimming cost V 2 bases and J 7 bases, with 15 bases left between them. CDR3 length: 14 residues. Germline assignment: CDR1 SGHVS and CDR2 FQNEAQ. CDR3 protein: CASSLTGQMGEQYF. The CDR3 DNA reads as TGTGCCAGCAGCTTAACGGGTCAAATGGGGGAGCAGTACTTC.

This clonotype was detected ten times or more. This chain links TRBV7-2 with TRBJ1-1, with 7 bases identical to TRBD1. This CDR3 is built from 13 residues. Germline V gives CDR1 SGHTA, CDR2 FQGNSA. V was clipped by 3 bases and J by 8 bases; unmatched bases: 6. The CDR3 loop reads CASSLGRGAEAFF. The CDR3 coding sequence is TGTGCCAGCAGCTTGGGCAGGGGGGCCGAAGCTTTCTTT.

The rearrangement joins TRBV7-9 to TRBJ2-5; D is perhaps TRBD2 (6 bases). CDR1 is SEHNR, CDR2 FQNEAQ, per germline (reference sequence). V was cut by 2 bases and J by 5 bases, with 9 bases left in between. The CDR3 consists of 13 residues. The CDR3 reads CASSLWEAETQYF. The CDR3 DNA follows: TGTGCCAGCAGCTTATGGGAGGCGGAGACCCAGTACTTC.

This clonotype occurred many times. The J gene is TRBJ1-6, the V gene TRBV7-9, with 7 nucleotides matching TRBD1. V lost 5 bases, J lost 4 bases, and 5 bases stayed unmatched. CDR1 and CDR2 from the germline V gene are SEHNR and FQNEAQ (reference sequence). CDR3 length equals 15 residues. CDR3 in amino acids: CASSLTGDYNSPLHF. Written as DNA, the CDR3 is TGTGCCAGCAGCCTCACAGGGGATTATAATTCACCCCTCCACTTT.

This clonotype was seen many times. V and J are TRBV20-1 and TRBJ2-5, with 8 bases lining up with TRBD1. Germline V gene data show CDR1 as DFQATT and CDR2 as SNEGSKA (reference sequence). This CDR3 spans 14 amino acids. Trimming cost V 2 bases and J 5 bases; bases outside gene matches: 7. In DNA, the CDR3 is TGCAGTGCTAGACCACGACAGGGGTGGGAGACCCAGTACTTC. Translating it yields CSARPRQGWETQYF.

This clonotype was seen many times. The chain couples TRBV5-1 to TRBJ2-7; possible D gene TRBD2, 5 bases. V was trimmed by 3 bases and J by 6 bases, leaving 10 bases between them. Germline V CDR1 and CDR2: SGHRS, YFSETQ. The CDR3 is made up of 12 amino acids. The CDR3 nucleotides read TGCGCCAGCAGCTCCGAAGGAGGCGAGCAGTACTTC. Translating it yields CASSSEGGEQYF.

The chain employs TRBV12-3 or TRBV12-4 and TRBJ1-1; possibly TRBD1 for D (5 bases). Trimming left V 3 bases short and J 9 bases short, with 14 bases between. This CDR3 has 13 amino acids. The CDR3 region is CASSLSGGGQAFF. CDR3 in DNA: TGTGCCAGCAGTTTGAGCGGGGGAGGCCAAGCTTTCTTT.

Many counts were recorded for this clonotype. The V call is TRBV6-2 or TRBV6-3, the J call TRBJ2-4; 7 bases fit TRBD1. The V gene end was trimmed by 0 bases and the J gene end by 5 bases; junction bases not matched to a gene: 13. This CDR3 is 18 amino acids long. Looked up from germline, CDR1 is MNHEY and CDR2 is SVGEGT. This CDR3 reads CASSYSSVTGATENIQYF. For the CDR3, the DNA is TGTGCCAGCAGTTACTCGAGCGTAACAGGGGCCACTGAAAACATTCAGTACTTC.

This clonotype was counted between two and nine times. The chain joins TRBV28 to TRBJ1-1; no firm D call. The germline CDR1 and CDR2 sequences are MDHEN and SYDVKM. V was trimmed by 9 bases and J by 2 bases, leaving 7 bases between them. CDR3 length: 11 residues. CDR3 sequence reads: CARPGNTEAFF. The CDR3 DNA follows: TGTGCCAGACCTGGCAACACTGAAGCTTTCTTT. Filled out from reference TRBV28 and TRBJ1-1, the complete variable domain reads DVKVTQSSRYLVKRTGEKVFLECVQDMDHENMFWYRQDPGLGLRLIYFSYDVKMKEKGDIPEGYSVSREKKERFSLILESASTNQTSMYLCARPGNTEAFFGQGTRLTVV.

This clonotype was recorded many times. The chain is built from TRBV7-2 and TRBJ2-3; 15 bases map to TRBD2. V gave up 4 bases and J gave up 0 bases; unmatched junction bases: 5. Germline V gene data show CDR1 as SGHTA and CDR2 as FQGNSA. This CDR3 is 18 amino acids long. Here the CDR3 DNA reads TGTGCCAGCAGCTCCCGGACTAGCGGGGGGGTTAGCACAGATACGCAGTATTTT. Translation: CASSSRTSGGVSTDTQYF.

This clonotype was recorded at least ten times. The chain employs TRBV19 and TRBJ1-5, with a possible D match to TRBD1 (6 bases). V was clipped by 7 bases and J by 0 bases, with 16 bases between them. The CDR3 runs to 16 residues. The V gene's germline CDR1 is LNHDA and CDR2 SQIVND (reference sequence). For the CDR3, the DNA is TGTGCCAGTAACTTACAGGGTGTAGGTAGCAATCAGCCCCAGCATTTT. Protein sequence: CASNLQGVGSNQPQHF.

This clonotype was picked up many times. The V call is TRBV6-5, the J call TRBJ2-2, with D unresolved. Deletions cut 0 bases from V and 6 bases from J, with 2 bases between. This CDR3 spans 12 amino acids. Germline values: CDR1 MNHEY, CDR2 SVGAGI. Written as DNA, the CDR3 is TGTGCCAGCAGTTACTCACCCGGGGAGCTGTTTTTT. Amino acid sequence: CASSYSPGELFF.